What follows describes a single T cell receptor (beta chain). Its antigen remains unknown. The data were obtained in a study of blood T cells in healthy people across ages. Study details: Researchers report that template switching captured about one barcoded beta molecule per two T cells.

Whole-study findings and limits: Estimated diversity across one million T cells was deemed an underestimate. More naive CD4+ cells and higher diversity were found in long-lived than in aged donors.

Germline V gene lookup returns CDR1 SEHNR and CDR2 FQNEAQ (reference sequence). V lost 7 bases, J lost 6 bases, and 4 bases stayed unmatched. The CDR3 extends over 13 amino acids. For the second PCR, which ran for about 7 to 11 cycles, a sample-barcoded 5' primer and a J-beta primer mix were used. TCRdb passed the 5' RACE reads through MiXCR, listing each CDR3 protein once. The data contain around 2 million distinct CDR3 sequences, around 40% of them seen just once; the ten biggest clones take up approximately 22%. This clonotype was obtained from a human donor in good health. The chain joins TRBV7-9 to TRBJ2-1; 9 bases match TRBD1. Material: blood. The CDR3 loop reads CASTGTGFNEQFF. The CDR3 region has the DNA TGTGCCAGCACCGGGACAGGGTTCAATGAGCAGTTCTTC.